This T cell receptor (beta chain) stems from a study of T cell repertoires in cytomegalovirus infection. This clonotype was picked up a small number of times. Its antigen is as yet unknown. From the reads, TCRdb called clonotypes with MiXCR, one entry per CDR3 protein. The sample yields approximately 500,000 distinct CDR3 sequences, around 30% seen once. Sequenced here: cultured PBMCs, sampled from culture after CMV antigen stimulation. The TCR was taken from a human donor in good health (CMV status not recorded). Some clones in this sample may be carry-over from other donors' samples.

The CDR3 bases are TGCGCCAGCAGCCAAGGTGGGCGGGATATTGATGAGCAGTTCTTC. Its translation: CASSQGGRDIDEQFF. The chain recombines TRBV4-1 with TRBJ2-1; tentative D call: TRBD2 (6 bases). CDR1 is MGHRA and CDR2 is YSYEKL in the germline V gene. The CDR3 has 15 amino acids. V was shortened by 1 base and J by 8 bases, with 15 bases between the two germline ends.